Below are 8 T cell receptor beta chains sequenced from a single sample in a study of cytotoxic CD8 clonotypes in ibrutinib-treated CLL. Produced via immunoSEQ multiplex PCR; TCRdb's table is partial and in-frame only. The table lists tens of thousands of clones, around 80% of them singletons, with approximately 7.7% in the top ten. The sequenced sample was PBMCs, obtained before ibrutinib treatment. The receptors come from a human donor with chronic lymphocytic leukemia.

The V and J genes are TRBV6-5 and TRBJ1-4; D might be TRBD1 (5 bases). From germline, CDR1 is MNHEY and CDR2 SVGAGI. The CDR3 is made up of 15 amino acids. With 5 bases removed from V and 6 bases from J, the gap between germline ends came to 16 bases. The CDR3 loop reads CASSRKGVGDEKLFF. DNA for the CDR3: TGTGCCAGCAGTCGTAAAGGGGTGGGGGATGAAAAACTGTTTTTT.

V gene TRBV19 combines with J gene TRBJ2-1; D is possibly TRBD2 (5 bases). The V and J ends lost 1 base and 5 bases respectively, with 12 bases between them. Per germline, CDR1 LNHDA and CDR2 SQIVND (reference sequence). The CDR3 has 15 amino acids. CDR3 protein: CASSIVHHGNNEQFF. The CDR3 DNA reads TGTGCCAGTAGTATAGTGCATCACGGGAACAATGAGCAGTTCTTC.

The V and J genes are TRBV18 and TRBJ2-3; D possibly corresponds to TRBD2 (6 bases). The CDR3 sequence is 21 residues long. The germline V and J ends were trimmed by 2 bases and 1 base, with 28 bases remaining between them. The germline CDR1 and CDR2 sequences are KGHSH and LQKENI. The DNA for the CDR3 is TGTGCCAGCTCACCATTATGGGGCGCAGGGAGGATTTTTTCCGGCACAGATACGCAGTATTTT. It translates to CASSPLWGAGRIFSGTDTQYF. Full variable domain (missing parts from reference TRBV18 and TRBJ2-3): NAGVMQNPRHLVRRRGQEARLRCSPMKGHSHVYWYRQLPEEGLKFMVYLQKENIIDESGMPKERFSAEFPKEGPSILRIQQVVRGDSAAYFCASSPLWGAGRIFSGTDTQYFGPGTRLTVL.

The chain joins TRBV4-2 to TRBJ2-3; TRBD2 might be the D (5 bases). The CDR3 has 18 residues. The germline V gene encodes CDR1 LGHNA and CDR2 YNFKEQ. Trimming removed 1 base at V and 2 bases at J, with 19 bases between. The CDR3 region has the DNA TGTGCCAGCAGCCAAGCTATGGTACTTGCGGAGGACACAGATACGCAGTATTTT. This gives the protein CASSQAMVLAEDTDTQYF.

The chain couples TRBV9 to TRBJ2-2; D remains unclear. The CDR3 length is 15 residues. Germline CDR1 reads SGDLS; CDR2 reads YYNGEE. Between the trimmed V and J ends, which lost 1 base and 1 base, there was a span of 8 bases. CDR3 DNA sequence: TGTGCCAGCAGCGTAAGGAGCCAGAACACCGGGGAGCTGTTTTTT. Translating it yields CASSVRSQNTGELFF.

This clone showed up just a few times. The genes are TRBV6-1 and TRBJ1-2, with a weak D call TRBD1 (5 bases). Trimming cost V 1 base and J 8 bases, with 17 bases left between them. Per the germline V gene, CDR1 is MNHNS and CDR2 is SASEGT. The length of the CDR3 is 15 residues. The DNA of the CDR3 is TGTGCCAGCAGTGAAGAGGGGCAGACGGTATCGGGCTACACCTTC. Amino acid sequence: CASSEEGQTVSGYTF.

The chain joins TRBV6-5 to TRBJ2-4; TRBD2 matches at 14 bases. The junction had 0 bases not matched to a gene; V was cut back by 5 bases and J by 3 bases. The CDR3 spans 15 residues. Germline V lookup: CDR1 MNHEY, CDR2 SVGAGI. The CDR3 DNA reads TGTGCCAGCAGTGGACTAGCGGGAGGCAAAAACATTCAGTACTTC. Translating gives CASSGLAGGKNIQYF.

The genes are TRBV12-2 and TRBJ2-7; no DNA check was done on the table's D call, TRBD2. TRBV12-2 counts as a pseudogene. The CDR3 totals 18 residues. The CDR3 loop is CASRLAPQRGGYLYEQYF. In DNA form, the CDR3 reads TGTGCAAGTCGCTTAGCCCCCCAAAGAGGAGGTTACCTCTACGAGCAGTACTTC.